These T cell receptor beta chains were read from a single sample in a study of T cell changes during pregnancy in multiple sclerosis. The protocol was immunoSEQ multiplex PCR, while the TCRdb copy is restricted to in-frame clones and leaves out a portion. Among roughly 38,000 clones, 92% were seen once, and the ten largest hold 0.7% to 1%. Specimen: CD4+ T cells from peripheral blood mononuclear cells, collected before pregnancy. Receptor source: a female donor with multiple sclerosis, enrolled in a pregnancy study. CDR3s include the opening cysteine and the closing phenylalanine or tryptophan. A D gene is named only where the DNA matches it firmly. The size of a clone is reported for some rows only, either as once, few or many, or as a class for expanded clones.

abundance,j_gene,v_gene,d_gene,CDR3aa,CDR3nt
.,TRBJ2-1,TRBV9,TRBD2,CASSVEGLAGGPEYNEQFF,TGTGCCAGCAGCGTAGAAGGACTAGCGGGAGGGCCGGAGTACAATGAGCAGTTCTTC
.,TRBJ2-1,TRBV11-3,TRBD2,CASSLSLADNEQFF,TGTGCCAGCAGCTTATCCCTAGCGGACAATGAGCAGTTCTTC
.,TRBJ1-1,TRBV5-1,TRBD1,CASSLSGTGDSVNTEAFF,TGCGCCAGCAGCTTGTCCGGGACAGGGGATTCGGTGAACACTGAAGCTTTCTTT
.,TRBJ1-1,TRBV28,.,CASSLVTRTEAFF,TGTGCCAGCAGTTTGGTTACGCGCACTGAAGCTTTCTTT
.,TRBJ2-3,TRBV9,TRBD2,CASSGRLAGLADTQYF,TGTGCCAGCAGCGGTCGACTAGCGGGACTTGCAGATACGCAGTATTTT
once,TRBJ2-1,TRBV5-1,TRBD2,CASSFPSGNHNEQFF,TGCGCCAGCAGCTTTCCAAGCGGGAACCACAATGAGCAGTTCTTC
.,TRBJ1-5,TRBV6-5,.,CASRSRRVDGQPQHF,TGTGCCAGCAGATCACGGCGGGTAGACGGTCAGCCCCAGCATTTT
.,TRBJ2-7,TRBV6-5,.,CASSYSRLDYEQYF,TGTGCCAGCAGTTACTCTAGACTCGACTACGAGCAGTACTTC
.,TRBJ2-3,TRBV9,.,CASSVAFVSTDTQYF,TGTGCCAGCAGCGTAGCCTTTGTTAGCACAGATACGCAGTATTTT
.,TRBJ2-3,TRBV5-1,TRBD1,CASSPPGTDSTDTQYF,TGCGCCAGCAGCCCCCCTGGGACAGACAGCACAGATACGCAGTATTTT
.,TRBJ2-2,TRBV5-6,TRBD1,CASSLANGRGLGELFF,TGTGCCAGCAGCTTGGCCAACGGCAGGGGGCTCGGGGAGCTGTTTTTT
.,TRBJ2-7,TRBV7-8,.,CASSLVLGRGSYEQYF,TGTGCCAGCAGCTTAGTCCTAGGCAGGGGATCCTACGAGCAGTACTTC
.,TRBJ2-5,TRBV6-6,TRBD1,CASSYLDREETQYF,TGTGCCAGCAGCTATCTGGACAGGGAAGAGACCCAGTACTTC
.,TRBJ2-5,TRBV5-1,TRBD1,CASSSPGTGGGETQYF,TGCGCCAGCAGCTCACCCGGGACAGGGGGAGGGGAGACCCAGTACTTC
.,TRBJ2-2,TRBV5-1,TRBD2,CASAVAGGSTGELFF,TGCGCCAGCGCCGTAGCGGGAGGGAGCACCGGGGAGCTGTTTTTT
.,TRBJ1-2,TRBV28,.,CASTRIGGGYGYTF,TGTGCCAGCACTCGGATAGGCGGTGGGTATGGCTACACCTTC
.,TRBJ1-5,TRBV28,TRBD1,CASSPDRVYGQPQHF,TGTGCCAGCAGCCCGGACAGGGTTTATGGTCAGCCCCAGCATTTT
.,TRBJ2-7,TRBV18,TRBD1,CASSPYMTGDYYEQYF,TGTGCCAGCTCACCGTACATGACAGGGGATTACTACGAGCAGTACTTC
.,TRBJ2-1,TRBV14,TRBD2,CASSPSAGLAGYNEQFF,TGTGCCAGCAGCCCTTCTGCGGGACTAGCGGGATACAATGAGCAGTTCTTC
.,TRBJ1-3,TRBV30,.,CAWSAHGGAASGNTIYF,TGTGCCTGGAGTGCCCATGGTGGGGCAGCCTCTGGAAACACCATATATTTT
few,TRBJ2-7,TRBV5-1,.,CASSSTQTYEQYF,TGCGCCAGCAGCTCGACACAGACCTACGAGCAGTACTTC
.,TRBJ2-3,TRBV5-4,TRBD2,CASSLRREGPQYF,TGTGCCAGCAGCTTGAGGCGGGAGGGCCCGCAGTATTTT
.,TRBJ1-1,TRBV29-1,TRBD1,CSGGQGNTEAFF,TGCAGCGGGGGACAGGGGAACACTGAAGCTTTCTTT
.,TRBJ2-1,TRBV12-5,.,CASGDTLVSPNYNEQFF,TGTGCTAGTGGTGATACCCTGGTCAGTCCCAACTACAATGAGCAGTTCTTC
.,TRBJ1-2,TRBV5-1,TRBD1,CASSRDSNYGYTF,TGCGCCAGCAGCCGGGACAGTAACTATGGCTACACCTTC
.,TRBJ2-3,TRBV18,.,CASSPPARSTDTQYF,TGTGCCAGCTCACCACCGGCCAGAAGCACAGATACGCAGTATTTT
.,TRBJ1-1,TRBV5-1,TRBD1,CASSLQGGTTEAFF,TGCGCCAGCAGCTTGCAGGGGGGTACCACTGAAGCTTTCTTT
.,TRBJ2-5,TRBV7-2,TRBD2,CASSLAGREETQYF,TGTGCCAGCAGCTTAGCCGGGAGGGAAGAGACCCAGTACTTC
once,TRBJ2-1,TRBV12-5,.,CASGLVLTGNSYNEQFF,TGTGCTAGTGGTTTGGTATTAACAGGGAACTCCTACAATGAGCAGTTCTTC
.,TRBJ1-2,TRBV28,.,CASSFKAAGNYGYTF,TGTGCCAGCAGTTTTAAGGCGGCCGGTAACTATGGCTACACCTTC